These 16 T cell receptor beta chains share one sample of origin, sequenced in a study of blood T cells in healthy people across ages. A second PCR of 7 to 11 cycles used a sample-barcoded 5' primer and a J-beta primer mix. Using its own MiXCR run on the 5' RACE reads, TCRdb lists one record per CDR3 protein. The sample yields about 640,000 distinct CDR3 sequences, around 38% seen once. Input material: blood. The receptors stem from an older man in good health.

This sequence joins TRBV20-1 and TRBJ2-7; 10 bases are a match to TRBD2. V was clipped by 1 base and J by 7 bases; unmatched bases: 13. CDR1 DFQATT and CDR2 SNEGSKA come from the germline V gene (reference sequence). This CDR3 is built from 16 residues. CDR3 region: CSARAFGTSAGNEQYF. The CDR3 DNA follows: TGCAGTGCTAGAGCCTTCGGGACTAGCGCGGGCAATGAGCAGTACTTC.

This clonotype was counted many times. This chain joins TRBV6-5 and TRBJ1-2; D gene unclear. V gave up 2 bases and J gave up 5 bases, with 6 bases separating them. This CDR3 has 12 amino acids. Germline CDR1 MNHEY, CDR2 SVGAGI. CDR3 residues: CASSYRGYGYTF. The CDR3, as DNA: TGTGCCAGCAGTTACAGAGGTTATGGCTACACCTTC.

This clonotype showed up just once. V is TRBV4-2 and J is TRBJ1-4, with D tentatively TRBD1 (6 bases). V was clipped by 1 base and J by 4 bases, with 16 bases between them. The CDR3 totals 17 residues. Germline CDR1 reads LGHNA; CDR2 reads YNFKEQ. The CDR3 nucleotides are TGTGCCAGCAGCCAAGTGGGGGGCGGTCCTGGTAATGAAAAACTGTTTTTT. This gives the protein CASSQVGGGPGNEKLFF.

This clonotype was observed many times. The J gene is TRBJ2-7, the V gene TRBV5-1; 10 positions match TRBD1. V lost 0 bases and J lost 2; bases outside the gene matches: 2. CDR1 is SGHRS and CDR2 is YFSETQ in the germline V gene. The CDR3 has 15 residues. In DNA, the CDR3 is TGCGCCAGCAGCTTGGTTGGACAGGGGGCCTACGAGCAGTACTTC. Encoded protein: CASSLVGQGAYEQYF.

This clonotype has just a few counts. V gene TRBV20-1 combines with J gene TRBJ2-5, with 10 bases matching TRBD2. TRBJ2-7 explains the end of the DNA better; the J call may be wrong. Per the germline V gene, CDR1 is DFQATT and CDR2 is SNEGSKA (reference sequence). The CDR3 consists of 13 residues. The CDR3 DNA is TGCAGTGGATCCGGGACTAGCGCGTACGAGCAGTACTTC. Translation: CSGSGTSAYEQYF.

Of note for this clonotype: A much bigger clone sits one base away, suggesting this may be a read error. V gene TRBV29-1 combines with J gene TRBJ2-5; the D is unclear. Germline CDR1 and CDR2: SQVTM and ANQGSEA. This CDR3 is built from 14 residues. The ends were cut back, 6 bases at V and 3 bases at J, with 17 bases in the middle. The CDR3 is CSVSTRFGKETQYF. For the CDR3, the DNA is TGCAGCGTATCTACCCGGTTTGGGAAAGAGACCCAGTACTTC.

The rearrangement links TRBV27 to TRBJ1-2; TRBD1 agrees at 7 bases. The length of the CDR3 is 13 residues. The J segment lost 6 bases and the V segment lost 6 bases, leaving 7 bases of the junction unmatched. Germline CDR1 MNHEY, CDR2 SMNVEV (reference sequence). Here the CDR3 DNA reads TGTGCCAGCAGACTAACAGGGGTACATGGCTACACCTTC. Its translation is CASRLTGVHGYTF.

This chain connects TRBV2 to TRBJ2-1; D remains unclear. The V end was cut by 2 bases, the J end by 15 bases, with 11 bases between. Germline assignment: CDR1 SNHLY and CDR2 FYNNEI. CDR3 length: 11 amino acids. The CDR3 loop is CASSESASRFF. Here the CDR3 DNA reads TGTGCCAGCAGTGAATCTGCGAGTAGGTTCTTC.

This clonotype was seen repeatedly, ten times or more. V gene TRBV9 combines with J gene TRBJ2-4; TRBD1 matches 8 bases. Trimming at V came to 3 bases and at J to 0 bases, leaving 2 bases not matched to a gene. This CDR3 has 15 amino acids. Germline V lookup: CDR1 SGDLS, CDR2 YYNGEE. This CDR3 reads CASSAGGEAKNIQYF. The CDR3 nucleotides are TGTGCCAGCAGCGCAGGGGGCGAAGCCAAAAACATTCAGTACTTC.

The chain carries TRBV24-1 and TRBJ2-2; TRBD1 might be the D (5 bases). The V gene's germline CDR1 is KGHDR and CDR2 SFDVKD. The CDR3 has 16 residues. The V and J ends lost 3 bases and 6 bases respectively, with 16 bases between them. As DNA, the CDR3 is TGTGCCACCAGTGATCCCAAGACAGCATCGGCCGGGGAGCTGTTTTTT. Translation gives CATSDPKTASAGELFF.

The chain couples TRBV20-1 to TRBJ1-1, with D tentatively TRBD1 (5 bases). Trimming removed 2 bases from V and 3 bases from J, with 13 bases in between. The CDR3 sequence is 14 residues long. Looked up from germline, CDR1 is DFQATT and CDR2 is SNEGSKA (reference sequence). The CDR3 sequence is CSARTGRTDTEAFF. The CDR3 DNA reads TGCAGTGCTAGAACGGGACGGACGGACACTGAAGCTTTCTTT.

This clonotype was observed once. This chain joins TRBV20-1 and TRBJ2-7, with 8 bases fitting TRBD2. This CDR3 has 15 residues. V lost 6 bases and J lost 6; bases outside the gene matches: 16. The germline V gene encodes CDR1 DFQATT and CDR2 SNEGSKA (reference sequence). CDR3 sequence: CSANKIGTRQSEQYF. In DNA form, the CDR3 reads TGCAGTGCAAACAAGATCGGGACTAGGCAGTCCGAGCAGTACTTC.

Remarks on this clonotype: Being one base from a much bigger clone, this may be a read error. The chain carries TRBV12-3 or TRBV12-4 and TRBJ2-5; 9 nucleotides align to TRBD1. This CDR3 spans 15 amino acids. V shed 7 bases and J 11 bases; nucleotides not matched to a gene: 17. Here the CDR3 reads CASTNGQGKSYGQYF. CDR3 in DNA: TGTGCCAGCACCAACGGACAGGGGAAGTCCTACGGGCAGTACTTC.

This chain links TRBV12-3 or TRBV12-4 with TRBJ2-7; a possible D gene is TRBD2 (6 bases). The CDR3 runs to 15 residues. The V end lost 3 bases, the J end lost 0 bases, and 12 bases lay between the germline ends. This CDR3 is CASSFGGAVSYEQYF. The CDR3 bases are TGTGCCAGCAGTTTCGGCGGGGCAGTCTCCTACGAGCAGTACTTC.

J is TRBJ1-1 and V is TRBV5-5, with TRBD1 identical over 7 bases. Looked up from germline, CDR1 is SGHKS and CDR2 is YYEKEE (reference sequence). V shed 4 bases, J shed 11 bases, and the junction held 11 bases outside the gene matches. This CDR3 spans 13 amino acids. The chain's CDR3 is CASSITFDRDAFF. CDR3 sequence (DNA): TGTGCCAGCAGCATAACCTTCGACAGGGACGCTTTCTTT. Full variable domain (rest looked up from reference TRBV5-5 and TRBJ1-1): DAGVTQSPTHLIKTRGQQVTLRCSPISGHKSVSWYQQVLGQGPQFIFQYYEKEERGRGNFPDRFSARQFPNYSSELNVNALLLGDSALYLCASSITFDRDAFFGQGTRLTVV.

J is TRBJ1-2 and V is TRBV9; D perhaps matches TRBD1 (6 bases). The germline V gene has CDR1 SGDLS and CDR2 YYNGEE. V gave up 0 bases and J gave up 7 bases, with 13 bases separating them. The length of the CDR3 is 14 residues. Here the CDR3 reads CASSVEPTGSGYTF. DNA of the CDR3: TGTGCCAGCAGCGTAGAGCCAACAGGGTCTGGCTACACCTTC.